This T cell receptor (beta chain) was captured in a study of T cell repertoires in cytomegalovirus infection. On the study more broadly: The study used recently identified HLA-C-restricted and well-studied HLA-B-restricted CMV epitopes. Through public TCR beta signatures, both CMV infection and matching HLA type were indicated.

Study-level results: HLA-C-restricted CMV clonotypes gave the most frequent clonotype in two of eight donors.

Notes on this clonotype: The antigen remains unidentified.

This CDR3 has 19 residues. CDR1 is LGHNA, CDR2 YSLEER, per germline. Trimming left V 3 bases short and J 1 base short, with 22 bases between. TCRdb processed the reads anew with MiXCR; each CDR3 protein has one entry. The table includes roughly 800,000 distinct CDR3 sequences, roughly 29% detected once. The chain has TRBV4-3 and TRBJ2-4, with D perhaps matching TRBD1 (7 bases). Sequencing used cultured CD8+ T cells from PBMCs, obtained from culture after CMV antigen stimulation. The receptor's source is a human donor in good health (CMV status not recorded). Some clones in this sample may be carry-over from other donors' samples. CDR3 sequence reads: CASSQLWRGQTPAKNIQYF. CDR3 DNA: TGCGCCAGCAGCCAGCTATGGAGGGGGCAAACCCCGGCCAAAAACATTCAGTACTTC.